The 9 T cell receptor beta chains below all came from one sample that was sequenced in a study of vaccination effects on CD4 cells after COVID-19. The culture ran for about eleven days before CD4+ T cells were isolated. Libraries were prepared by immunoSEQ multiplex PCR; TCRdb keeps only in-frame clonotypes and omits some of them. The table lists 45,000 to 50,000 clones, roughly 76% of them singletons, with approximately 12% in the top ten. Their cognate antigens are unknown. This specimen was CD4+ T cells from PBMCs cultured without peptide, taken before COVID-19 vaccination. All receptors come from a human donor who had a prior SARS-CoV-2 infection.

The chain carries TRBV28 and TRBJ1-2; a possible D gene is TRBD1 (6 bases). Germline loops: CDR1 MDHEN, CDR2 SYDVKM. CDR3 length: 16 amino acids. Trimming left V 2 bases short and J 8 bases short, with 21 bases between. The DNA for the CDR3 is TGTGCCAGCAGTTTAGATTTTACGGGAACAGGGCTGGGCTACACCTTC. It is translated as CASSLDFTGTGLGYTF.

This clone was counted a single time. Here the CDR3 DNA reads TGTGCCAGCAGTTACTACGGAGTGCCCGCGGCATTTTACACCGGGGAGCTGTTTTTT. It encodes CASSYYGVPAAFYTGELFF. The V call is TRBV6-2 or TRBV6-3, the J call TRBJ2-2; D gene uncertain. The CDR3 is made up of 19 amino acids. Germline assignment: CDR1 MNHEY and CDR2 SVGEGT. V lost 1 base and J 3 bases, leaving 21 bases between the germline ends.

J is TRBJ2-5 and V is TRBV5-6; D may match TRBD1 or TRBD2 (5 bases each). V was cut by 4 bases and J by 2 bases, with 15 bases left in between. This CDR3 has 15 residues. Germline V gene lookup returns CDR1 SGHDT and CDR2 YYEEEE. The CDR3 DNA reads TGTGCCAGCAGCCGGGACCTCAACATACAAGAGACCCAGTACTTC. Translating it yields CASSRDLNIQETQYF.

This clone was seen only a few times. V gene TRBV5-1 combines with J gene TRBJ2-1; tentatively, D is TRBD2 (5 bases). The CDR3 runs 15 residues. Germline V lookup: CDR1 SGHRS, CDR2 YFSETQ. V was clipped by 4 bases and J by 7 bases, with 18 bases between them. DNA for the CDR3: TGCGCCAGCAGCCTGGCGGGCTCGTACGGGAATGAGCAGTTCTTC. Translation: CASSLAGSYGNEQFF.

The chain uses TRBV9 and TRBJ2-2, with 8 nucleotides matching TRBD1. With 3 bases clipped from V and 1 base from J, the junction kept 8 bases outside the gene matches. The germline V gene has CDR1 SGDLS and CDR2 YYNGEE. The CDR3 length is 17 residues. Here the CDR3 reads CASSARTGTGNTGELFF. DNA for the CDR3: TGTGCCAGCAGCGCCCGTACCGGGACAGGGAACACCGGGGAGCTGTTTTTT.

The rearrangement uses TRBV19 and TRBJ2-5; D may be TRBD1 or TRBD2 (5 bases each). Germline lookup yields CDR1 LNHDA and CDR2 SQIVND (reference sequence). This CDR3 is 14 amino acids long. V was pared by 4 bases and J by 0 bases, with 9 bases between. This CDR3 reads CASSTGPNQETQYF. The CDR3 region has the DNA TGTGCCAGTAGTACGGGACCAAACCAAGAGACCCAGTACTTC.

The chain couples TRBV5-5 to TRBJ2-2; D possibly corresponds to TRBD1 (5 bases). The V and J ends lost 4 bases and 8 bases respectively, with 24 bases between them. Germline V lookup: CDR1 SGHKS, CDR2 YYEKEE (reference sequence). The CDR3 spans 17 residues. The CDR3 DNA reads as TGTGCCAGCAGCCCGCATTGGGGCGGACCGACTGTGGGGGAGCTGTTTTTT. Its protein product is CASSPHWGGPTVGELFF.

This clone turned up a few times. The chain carries TRBV5-1 and TRBJ1-1; the match to TRBD1 covers 8 bases. After removal of 1 base from V and 4 bases from J, the junction contained 6 bases not matched to a gene. Germline values: CDR1 SGHRS, CDR2 YFSETQ. This CDR3 has 15 amino acids. The CDR3 region has the DNA TGCGCCAGCAGCTTGACAGGGGGACAGGTCACTGAAGCTTTCTTT. It specifies CASSLTGGQVTEAFF.

The V gene is TRBV18, the J gene TRBJ1-1; no definite D call. Germline CDR1 KGHSH, CDR2 LQKENI. V lost 2 bases to trimming and J lost 4 bases, with 14 bases between them. CDR3 size: 15 residues. CDR3 sequence (DNA): TGTGCCAGCTCACCAGAGAACGGGGTGTTCACTGAAGCTTTCTTT. It encodes CASSPENGVFTEAFF.